The rows below give T cell receptor beta chains drawn from one sample of a study of cytomegalovirus exposure and HLA in healthy donors. Measured with immunoSEQ multiplex PCR; TCRdb has only the in-frame clones, and not every one. The sample table includes 150,000 to 200,000 clones. Sequencing used PBMCs. Receptor source: an older woman in good health and CMV-seronegative. The CDR3 runs from the conserved cysteine through the conserved F or W.

v_gene: TRBV5-1; j_gene: TRBJ2-2; CDR3aa: CASSLQVTGELFF
v_gene: TRBV2; j_gene: TRBJ2-7; CDR3aa: CASSEAILAGDYEQYF
v_gene: TRBV7-3; j_gene: TRBJ2-2; CDR3aa: CASSSRTGGTGELFF
v_gene: TRBV10-3; j_gene: TRBJ2-1; CDR3aa: CASRGNEQFF
v_gene: TRBV9; j_gene: .; CDR3aa: CASSVGASAYEQYF
v_gene: TRBV15; j_gene: TRBJ1-2; CDR3aa: CATSRDREAPYGYTF
v_gene: TRBV2; j_gene: TRBJ1-5; CDR3aa: CASKRDLGGNQPQHF
v_gene: TRBV7-6; j_gene: TRBJ2-7; CDR3aa: CASSLYGHSYEQYF
v_gene: TRBV28; j_gene: TRBJ1-2; CDR3aa: CASSFSGQGSYGYTF
v_gene: TRBV7-9; j_gene: TRBJ1-4; CDR3aa: CASREPRGYGKLFF
v_gene: TRBV25-1; j_gene: TRBJ2-1; CDR3aa: CASSEGSGGPNEQFF
v_gene: TRBV4-1; j_gene: TRBJ1-1; CDR3aa: CASSQEVTVKVTEVFF
v_gene: TRBV4-3; j_gene: TRBJ2-7; CDR3aa: CASSQLLAGGPLHEQYF
v_gene: TRBV19; j_gene: TRBJ1-1; CDR3aa: CASRDETGDLF
v_gene: TRBV12-5; j_gene: TRBJ2-5; CDR3aa: CASGGGAGGYETQYF
v_gene: TRBV6-1; j_gene: TRBJ1-1; CDR3aa: CASSEGTGAYYTEAFF
v_gene: TRBV27; j_gene: TRBJ2-1; CDR3aa: CASSSLDRSYNEQFF
v_gene: TRBV5-1; j_gene: TRBJ2-7; CDR3aa: CASSRTSGFSYEQYF
v_gene: TRBV7-9; j_gene: TRBJ2-7; CDR3aa: CASSPRQGFYEQYF
v_gene: TRBV7-9; j_gene: TRBJ2-7; CDR3aa: CASSEGQGLVYEQYF
v_gene: TRBV6-4; j_gene: TRBJ1-6; CDR3aa: CASSGGTDNSPLHF
v_gene: TRBV11-2; j_gene: TRBJ1-1; CDR3aa: CASSRGQGARQAFF
v_gene: TRBV10-3; j_gene: TRBJ2-7; CDR3aa: CAISEESGLSYEQYF
v_gene: TRBV6-1; j_gene: TRBJ1-5; CDR3aa: CASMRQISNQPQHF
v_gene: TRBV11-2; j_gene: TRBJ2-1; CDR3aa: CASSRGPAIHNGGEQFF
v_gene: TRBV27; j_gene: TRBJ2-7; CDR3aa: CASSYGRPPYEQYF
v_gene: TRBV18; j_gene: TRBJ2-6; CDR3aa: CASSPPNRAAGANVLTF
v_gene: TRBV10-3; j_gene: TRBJ1-2; CDR3aa: CAISERTGQGYTF
v_gene: TRBV2; j_gene: TRBJ1-4; CDR3aa: CASSAGGQPGEKLFF
v_gene: TRBV29-1; j_gene: TRBJ1-6; CDR3aa: CREGSNSPLHF
v_gene: TRBV4-1; j_gene: TRBJ1-1; CDR3aa: CASSPLATQGTEAFF
v_gene: TRBV7-3; j_gene: TRBJ1-6; CDR3aa: CASSLTGSSPLHF
v_gene: TRBV6-6; j_gene: TRBJ1-1; CDR3aa: CASSQQGAITEAFF
v_gene: TRBV4-3; j_gene: TRBJ2-7; CDR3aa: CASSDQQGMRATGEQYF
v_gene: TRBV5-6; j_gene: TRBJ2-7; CDR3aa: CASSFDTYEQYF
v_gene: TRBV5-1; j_gene: TRBJ1-1; CDR3aa: CASSFVRLNTEAFF
v_gene: TRBV7-3; j_gene: TRBJ2-1; CDR3aa: CASSLTLAGEAFF
v_gene: TRBV5-1; j_gene: TRBJ1-1; CDR3aa: CASSLGDSYEAFF
v_gene: TRBV9; j_gene: TRBJ2-7; CDR3aa: CASSPGQGYEQYF
v_gene: TRBV2; j_gene: TRBJ1-2; CDR3aa: CASTSTAATSCF
v_gene: TRBV7-2; j_gene: TRBJ1-3; CDR3aa: CASSLAVTGLVGGNTIYF
v_gene: TRBV18; j_gene: TRBJ1-1; CDR3aa: CASSPGQNTEAFF
v_gene: TRBV4-1; j_gene: TRBJ2-7; CDR3aa: CASSQGLATYEQYF
v_gene: TRBV4-1; j_gene: TRBJ1-1; CDR3aa: CASSRQGRTEAFF
v_gene: TRBV15; j_gene: TRBJ1-2; CDR3aa: CATSREWGTTGLGGYTF
v_gene: TRBV18; j_gene: TRBJ1-5; CDR3aa: CASSRAVDQPQHF